Shown below are 22 T cell receptor beta chains from a single sample sequenced in a study of cytomegalovirus exposure and HLA in healthy donors. It was with 60 Vbeta and 13 Jbeta primers that the PCR ran. Profiled with immunoSEQ multiplex PCR; TCRdb holds only in-frame clones, not every one. This repertoire shows 97,000 or so clones, approximately 80% found once; its top ten account for 9.6%. Sequencing was performed on PBMCs. Source of these receptors: a male donor in good health and CMV-seropositive.

The V gene is TRBV11-2, the J gene TRBJ2-5; D remains ambiguous. The CDR3 is made up of 14 amino acids. V lost 0 bases, J lost 4 bases, and 9 bases lay in between. Germline values: CDR1 SGHAT, CDR2 FQNNGV. The CDR3 DNA reads as TGTGCCAGCAGCTTAGATGGAGTGGGAGAGACCCAGTACTTC. It codes for CASSLDGVGETQYF.

The V call is TRBV19, the J call TRBJ2-5, with TRBD1 as a possible D gene (5 bases). The J call is in doubt because the DNA end fits TRBJ2-7 better. This CDR3 spans 14 amino acids. CDR1 LNHDA and CDR2 SQIVND come from the germline V gene (reference sequence). The CDR3 loop is CASSINRNTYEQYF. The CDR3 bases are TGTGCCAGTAGTATTAACAGGAATACCTACGAGCAGTACTTC.

The chain links TRBV9 to TRBJ2-7; a possible D gene is TRBD1 (6 bases). In germline, CDR1 is SGDLS, CDR2 YYNGEE. The germline V and J ends were trimmed by 8 bases and 5 bases, with 17 bases remaining between them. CDR3 size: 13 residues. The CDR3 here is CARGGPLLHEQYF. The CDR3 DNA reads as TGTGCCAGAGGGGGACCCCTCCTCCACGAGCAGTACTTC.

The V gene is TRBV11-2, the J gene TRBJ2-3, with D possibly being TRBD2 (6 bases). Trimming cost V 1 base and J 0 bases, with 14 bases left between them. The germline V gene has CDR1 SGHAT and CDR2 FQNNGV. The CDR3 has 17 residues. The DNA for the CDR3 is TGTGCCAGCAGCTTAGCGCGGGGACTTTCTAGCACAGATACGCAGTATTTT. Translating gives CASSLARGLSSTDTQYF.

This clone has only one observation. The gene calls are TRBV6-1 and TRBJ2-5, with D tentatively TRBD1 (6 bases). CDR1 MNHNS and CDR2 SASEGT come from the germline V gene. The CDR3 spans 13 residues. Trimming removed 7 bases from V and 4 bases from J, with 13 bases in between. The CDR3 region has the DNA TGTGCCAGCAAAAAAGGACAGCGAGAGACCCAGTACTTC. Amino acids: CASKKGQRETQYF.

The chain links TRBV29-1 to TRBJ1-1, with a weak D call TRBD1 (6 bases). Trimming took off 7 bases at V and 1 base at J, with 13 bases between the two ends. This CDR3 has 13 residues. CDR1 and CDR2 from the germline V gene are SQVTM and ANQGSEA. The CDR3 loop is CSADRTENTEAFF. The CDR3 DNA is TGCAGCGCCGACCGGACAGAGAACACTGAAGCTTTCTTT.

V gene TRBV2 combines with J gene TRBJ1-6, with D tentatively TRBD1 (6 bases). The CDR3 has 16 residues. Germline CDR1 and CDR2: SNHLY and FYNNEI. V was trimmed by 8 bases and J by 2 bases, leaving 16 bases between them. The DNA for the CDR3 is TGTGCCAGCTCCCGGCGGACAGCGGCCTATAATTCACCCCTCCACTTT. It codes for CASSRRTAAYNSPLHF.

This chain connects TRBV5-1 to TRBJ2-3; TRBD1 matches 7 bases. Trimming removed 0 bases from V and 2 bases from J; junction bases left unmatched: 3. This CDR3 is built from 15 residues. The V gene's germline CDR1 is SGHRS and CDR2 YFSETQ. The CDR3 DNA reads as TGCGCCAGCAGCTTGGAGGACAGGAACACAGATACGCAGTATTTT. Protein sequence: CASSLEDRNTDTQYF.

The chain has TRBV5-4 and TRBJ2-1; the D is unclear. V shed 0 bases and J shed 5 bases, with 15 bases lying between them. CDR1 and CDR2 (germline): SGHNT, YYREEE (reference sequence). The CDR3 spans 16 residues. CDR3 bases: TGTGCCAGCAGCTTGGCCCCTAGAACGGGTAACAATGAGCAGTTCTTC. As protein: CASSLAPRTGNNEQFF.

The chain carries TRBV4-2 and TRBJ1-2; maybe TRBD1 (5 bases). The CDR3 length is 15 residues. The germline CDR1 and CDR2 sequences are LGHNA and YNFKEQ. Trimming took off 6 bases at V and 4 bases at J, with 18 bases between the two ends. CDR3 amino acids: CASSPPGGVVYGYTF. DNA for the CDR3: TGTGCCAGCAGTCCACCGGGGGGGGTGGTCTATGGCTACACCTTC.

The V call is TRBV18, the J call TRBJ1-2; the D gene is possibly TRBD1 (6 bases). Germline V lookup: CDR1 KGHSH, CDR2 LQKENI. Deletions cut 6 bases from V and 3 bases from J, with 14 bases between. The CDR3 has 14 amino acids. The chain's CDR3 is CASSRDRIYYGYTF. DNA for the CDR3: TGTGCCAGCTCCCGCGACAGGATCTACTATGGCTACACCTTC. The full variable domain, rest sourced from reference TRBV18 and TRBJ1-2, is NAGVMQNPRHLVRRRGQEARLRCSPMKGHSHVYWYRQLPEEGLKFMVYLQKENIIDESGMPKERFSAEFPKEGPSILRIQQVVRGDSAAYFCASSRDRIYYGYTFGSGTRLTVV.

The chain uses TRBV5-1 and TRBJ2-5, with a weak D call TRBD2 (6 bases). The closer fit of TRBJ2-7 to the DNA end suggests the J call may be wrong. This CDR3 region has 13 residues. Looked up from germline, CDR1 is SGHRS and CDR2 is YFSETQ. The DNA for the CDR3 is TGCGCCAGCAGCTTTAGTGGCGGGAACGAGCAGTACTTC. It yields the protein CASSFSGGNEQYF.

The rearrangement links TRBV29-1 to TRBJ2-1, with 8 bases matching TRBD1. There are 14 residues in the CDR3. V lost 7 bases and J lost 0; bases outside the gene matches: 5. CDR1 SQVTM and CDR2 ANQGSEA come from the germline V gene. DNA of the CDR3: TGCAGCGCGACAGGGGCTAACTCCTACAATGAGCAGTTCTTC. Encoded protein: CSATGANSYNEQFF.

The V call is TRBV25-1, the J call TRBJ2-6; D ambiguous. Germline-derived CDR1 and CDR2 are MGHDK and SYGVNS. V lost 8 bases and J 0 bases, leaving 5 bases between the germline ends. The CDR3 is 13 residues long. The CDR3 nucleotides read TGTGCCAGCGGAGCCTCTGGGGCCAACGTCCTGACTTTC. This encodes CASGASGANVLTF.

The genes are TRBV7-9 and TRBJ1-5; 10 bases fit TRBD1. From germline, CDR1 is SEHNR and CDR2 FQNEAQ (reference sequence). This CDR3 is built from 14 residues. V lost 5 bases and J lost 6; bases outside the gene matches: 4. CDR3 in amino acids: CASSPGQGGQPQHF. Written as DNA, the CDR3 is TGTGCCAGCAGCCCCGGACAGGGGGGTCAGCCCCAGCATTTT.

The chain carries TRBV19 and TRBJ1-4; D remains ambiguous. Per germline, CDR1 LNHDA and CDR2 SQIVND (reference sequence). The length of the CDR3 is 14 residues. With 2 bases removed from V and 7 bases from J, the gap between germline ends came to 11 bases. The CDR3 sequence is CASSIRVASEKLFF. CDR3 nucleotides: TGTGCCAGTAGTATACGGGTGGCGAGTGAAAAACTGTTTTTT.

This clone was counted between two and nine times. This rearrangement joins TRBV6-1 to TRBJ1-2, with D tentatively TRBD1 (6 bases). Germline V gene sequence: CDR1 MNHNS, CDR2 SASEGT. Trimming cost V 4 bases and J 5 bases, with 14 bases left between them. The CDR3 is made up of 14 amino acids. CDR3 nucleotides: TGTGCCAGCAGTGCCAGGACAGTGGGGTATGGCTACACCTTC. Its protein product is CASSARTVGYGYTF.

The rearrangement links TRBV18 to TRBJ1-1; 11 bases fit TRBD1. Germline CDR1 is KGHSH and CDR2 is LQKENI. V shed 6 bases, J shed 8 bases, and the junction held 2 bases outside the gene matches. This CDR3 contains 12 residues. This CDR3 is CASSGQGGEAFF. In nucleotides, the CDR3 is TGTGCCAGCTCGGGACAGGGGGGGGAAGCTTTCTTT.

V is TRBV28 and J is TRBJ2-3; TRBD1 agrees at 8 bases. Germline lookup yields CDR1 MDHEN and CDR2 SYDVKM. V lost 6 bases and J lost 5; bases outside the gene matches: 13. The CDR3 loop spans 16 amino acids. CDR3 residues: CASSTEAAGGLDTQYF. In DNA, the CDR3 is TGTGCCAGCAGCACCGAGGCGGCAGGGGGCTTAGATACGCAGTATTTT.

This clone has just one count. This rearrangement joins TRBV7-6 to TRBJ2-1; 10 bases are a match to TRBD2. CDR1 and CDR2 (germline): SGHVS, FNYEAQ. There are 15 residues in the CDR3. Germline trimming cut 4 bases from V and 4 bases from J; bases unmatched to any gene: 4. The CDR3 sequence: CASSSTSGVYNEQFF. CDR3 coding DNA: TGTGCCAGCAGCTCCACTAGCGGGGTGTACAATGAGCAGTTCTTC.

The CDR3 DNA follows: TGCGCCAGCAGCTTGGAGACGGGGGAGATCAATGAGCAGTTCTTC. Translated: CASSLETGEINEQFF. The chain is built from TRBV5-1 and TRBJ2-1, with D possibly matching TRBD2 (6 bases). The germline V gene encodes CDR1 SGHRS and CDR2 YFSETQ. This CDR3 comprises 15 residues. Between the trimmed V and J ends, which lost 0 bases and 6 bases, there was a span of 13 bases.

J is TRBJ2-1 and V is TRBV7-2; TRBD2 is a possible D gene (6 bases). The V gene lost 3 bases and the J gene lost 7 bases, with 13 bases spanning the gap. Germline V gives CDR1 SGHTA, CDR2 FQGNSA. CDR3 size: 14 residues. The CDR3 region has the DNA TGTGCCAGCAGCTTGATCATCGCGGGAAATGAGCAGTTCTTC. Translated, it gives CASSLIIAGNEQFF.